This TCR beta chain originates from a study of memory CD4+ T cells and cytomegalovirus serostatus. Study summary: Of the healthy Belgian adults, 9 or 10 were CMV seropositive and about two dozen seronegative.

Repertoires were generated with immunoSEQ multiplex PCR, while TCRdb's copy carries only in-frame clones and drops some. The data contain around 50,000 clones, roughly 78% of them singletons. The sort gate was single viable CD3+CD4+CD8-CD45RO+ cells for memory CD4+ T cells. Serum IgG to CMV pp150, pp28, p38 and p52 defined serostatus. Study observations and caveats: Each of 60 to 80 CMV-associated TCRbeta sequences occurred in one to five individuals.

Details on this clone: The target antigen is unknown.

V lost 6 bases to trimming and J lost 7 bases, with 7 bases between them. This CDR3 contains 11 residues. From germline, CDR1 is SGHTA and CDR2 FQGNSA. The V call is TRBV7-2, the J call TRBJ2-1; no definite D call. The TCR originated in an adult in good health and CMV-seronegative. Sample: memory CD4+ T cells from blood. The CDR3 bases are TGTGCCAGCAGGGCTTCGAATGAGCAGTTCTTC. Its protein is CASRASNEQFF.